The T cell receptor (beta chain) described here comes from a study of CD8+ T cells in alopecia areata. As the sequencing template, cDNA was produced by extracting RNA and reverse transcribing it. Some clones are missing from TCRdb's copy, which holds only in-frame ones; the method was immunoSEQ multiplex PCR. The sample carries over 250,000 clones, around 64% recorded once. The V gene lost 7 bases and the J gene lost 4 bases, with 13 bases spanning the gap. CDR3 length: 12 residues. The germline V gene encodes CDR1 SQVTM and CDR2 ANQGSEA. As for treatment: oral pan-JAK inhibitor, 5-10 mg twice daily. This TCR was sampled from a human donor with alopecia areata. The chain couples TRBV29-1 to TRBJ2-5, with D possibly matching TRBD1 (6 bases). The sample consisted of CD4+ T cells sorted from blood, taken at week 52, from a patient treated with tofacitinib. The DNA of the CDR3 is TGCAGCGAGGGGCAGGGGTCAGAGACCCAGTACTTC. Residues: CSEGQGSETQYF.